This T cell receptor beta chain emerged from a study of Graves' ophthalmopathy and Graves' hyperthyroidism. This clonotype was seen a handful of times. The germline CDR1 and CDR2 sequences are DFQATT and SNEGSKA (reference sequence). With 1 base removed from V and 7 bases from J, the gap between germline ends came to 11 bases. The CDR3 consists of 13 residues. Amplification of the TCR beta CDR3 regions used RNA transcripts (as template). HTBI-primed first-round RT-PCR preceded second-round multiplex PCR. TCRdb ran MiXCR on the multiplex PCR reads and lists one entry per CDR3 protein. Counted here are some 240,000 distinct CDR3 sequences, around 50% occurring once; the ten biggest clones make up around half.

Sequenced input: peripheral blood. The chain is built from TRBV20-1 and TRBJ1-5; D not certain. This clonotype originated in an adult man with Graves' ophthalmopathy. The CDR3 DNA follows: TGCAGTGCTAGAGTTCGGGCAGAGCAGCCCCAGCATTTT. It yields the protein CSARVRAEQPQHF.